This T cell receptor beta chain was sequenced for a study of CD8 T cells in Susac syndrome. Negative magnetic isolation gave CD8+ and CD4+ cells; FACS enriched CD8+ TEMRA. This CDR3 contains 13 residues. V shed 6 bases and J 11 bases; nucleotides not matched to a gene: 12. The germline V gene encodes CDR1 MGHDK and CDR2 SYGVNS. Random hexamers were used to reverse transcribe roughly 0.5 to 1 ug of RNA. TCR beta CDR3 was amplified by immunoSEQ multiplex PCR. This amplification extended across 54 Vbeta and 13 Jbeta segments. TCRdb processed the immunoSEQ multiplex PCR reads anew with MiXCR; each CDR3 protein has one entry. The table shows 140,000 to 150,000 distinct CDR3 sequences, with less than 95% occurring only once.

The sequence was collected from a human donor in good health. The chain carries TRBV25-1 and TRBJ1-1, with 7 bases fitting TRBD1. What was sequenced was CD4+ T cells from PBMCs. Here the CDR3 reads CASSYEAGGEAFF. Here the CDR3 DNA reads TGTGCCAGCAGCTACGAAGCAGGGGGTGAGGCTTTCTTT.